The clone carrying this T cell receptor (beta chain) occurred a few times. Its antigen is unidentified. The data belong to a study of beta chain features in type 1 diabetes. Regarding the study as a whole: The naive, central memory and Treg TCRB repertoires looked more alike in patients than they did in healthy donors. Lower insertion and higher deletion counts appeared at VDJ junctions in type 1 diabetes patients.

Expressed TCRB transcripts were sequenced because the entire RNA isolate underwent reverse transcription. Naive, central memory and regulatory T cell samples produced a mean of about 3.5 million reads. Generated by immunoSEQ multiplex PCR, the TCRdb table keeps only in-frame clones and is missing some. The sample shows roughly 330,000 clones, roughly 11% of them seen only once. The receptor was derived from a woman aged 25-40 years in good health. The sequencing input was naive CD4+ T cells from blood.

CDR3 amino acids: CASSTGTGASYEQYF. CDR3 in DNA: TGTGCCAGCAGCACCGGGACAGGGGCCTCCTACGAGCAGTACTTC. This chain uses TRBV4-2 with TRBJ2-7; 10 bases agree with TRBD1. J was trimmed by 0 bases and V by 5 bases; bases with no gene match: 4. The CDR3 sequence is 15 residues long. Per germline, CDR1 LGHNA and CDR2 YNFKEQ.